A selection of T cell receptor beta chains follows, all from one sample in a study of CD8+CD57+ T cells in acquired aplastic anemia. TCRdb re-analysed the reads in MiXCR, keeping a single row per CDR3 protein. The sample records about 190,000 distinct CDR3 sequences, around 45% being singletons. The material sequenced was sorted CD4+, CD8+, or CD8+CD57+ T cells (not recorded which) from PBMCs. The receptors shown here come from a human donor with aplastic anemia. Each CDR3 is given with its conserved first and last residue. The order of the fields is D gene, V gene, clone size, J gene, CDR3 DNA, CDR3 protein. The D gene is left open where the match is weak. The size field is filled for only some rows; it gives once, few, many or a size class.

>TRBD1|TRBV10-1|NA|TRBJ2-7
TGCGCCACAACGGGGGGGACAGGGGTACACGAGCAGTACTTC
CATTGGTGVHEQYF
>NA|TRBV2|many|TRBJ2-1
TGTGCCAGCAGCCCTCATTCGTTGGATGATGAGCAGTTCTTC
CASSPHSLDDEQFF
>NA|TRBV20-1|NA|TRBJ2-1
TGCAGTGCTAGAAAGGCGGGAGAGCAGTTCTTC
CSARKAGEQFF
>TRBD1|TRBV13|many|TRBJ1-4
TGTGCCAGCAGCTCTCGGCGGACAGGTTATGAAAAACTGTTTTTT
CASSSRRTGYEKLFF
>TRBD1|TRBV24-1|NA|TRBJ1-4
TGTGCCACCAGTGACCCGACAGGGCCTGAAAAACTGTTTTTT
CATSDPTGPEKLFF
>TRBD2|TRBV7-9|few|TRBJ2-7
TGTGCCAGCAGCTTTAGCGGGAGTTTTTACGAGCAGTACTTC
CASSFSGSFYEQYF
>NA|TRBV5-1|NA|TRBJ2-7
TGCGCCAGCAGCTTGGCCTCAACGGGGACCTACGAGCAGTACTTC
CASSLASTGTYEQYF
>TRBD2|TRBV4-2|many|TRBJ2-1
TGTGCCAGCAGCCAATCCGGGACTACCGGCCCCAATGAGCAGTTCTTC
CASSQSGTTGPNEQFF
>NA|TRBV29-1|NA|TRBJ2-1
TGCAGCGTTGAAGATAGGGCTAGCTCCTACAATGAGCAGTTCTTC
CSVEDRASSYNEQFF
>NA|TRBV15|few|TRBJ2-2
TGTGCCACCAGCGTCGAAGGGGTTGGCTACACCGGGGAGCTGTTTTTT
CATSVEGVGYTGELFF
>NA|TRBV11-2|NA|TRBJ1-5
TGTGCCAGCAGCTTACGCTTAGGTCAGCCCCAGCATTTT
CASSLRLGQPQHF
>NA|TRBV20-1|NA|TRBJ2-7
TGCAGTGCTTCAACGGAACTAATCTCCTACGAGCAGTACTTC
CSASTELISYEQYF
>NA|TRBV14|once|TRBJ1-2
TGTGCCAGCAGCCAGTCCTCTCCAACCGAGGGCTATGGCTACACCTTC
CASSQSSPTEGYGYTF
>NA|TRBV20-1|many|TRBJ1-2
TGCAGTGCGCGGAGGGGGGGGATCAACTATGGCTACACCTTC
CSARRGGINYGYTF
>NA|TRBV25-1|NA|TRBJ2-7
TGTGCCAGCAGAACCCACAGGGGTGCCGAGCCGGGGGTTCCGTACTTC
CASRTHRGAEPGVPYF
>NA|TRBV28|NA|TRBJ2-5
TGTGCCAGCAGTGGGGCGGGGCCCCCCTACCAAGAGACCCAGTACTTC
CASSGAGPPYQETQYF
>NA|TRBV5-1|NA|TRBJ2-5
TGCGCCAGCAGCTGGGGCGGGATAGAGACCCAGTACTTC
CASSWGGIETQYF
>TRBD1|TRBV14|NA|TRBJ1-6
TGTGCCAGCAGCCCTCGGGACAGGGTGCCACCCCTCCACTTT
CASSPRDRVPPLHF
>TRBD1|TRBV2|once|TRBJ2-7
TGTGCCAGCAGACAGGGGACGGGGGAGCAGTACTTC
CASRQGTGEQYF
>TRBD2|TRBV20-1|many|TRBJ2-1
TGCAGTGCCACTCCCGGGACTAGCGGATACAATGAGCAGTTCTTC
CSATPGTSGYNEQFF
>TRBD1|TRBV19|NA|TRBJ1-4
TGTGCCAGTAGTGTGGCCGGGACAGGGAGCGAAAAACTGTTTTTT
CASSVAGTGSEKLFF
>NA|TRBV7-8|NA|TRBJ2-7
TGTGCCAGCAGCTGGAGGGAGGCTTACGAGCAGTACTTC
CASSWREAYEQYF
>NA|TRBV5-1|NA|TRBJ2-7
TGCGCCAGCAGCCGACAGGCTAGCTCCTACGAGCAGTACTTC
CASSRQASSYEQYF
>NA|TRBV10-2|NA|TRBJ1-2
TGCGCCAGCAGTGAGTCGCCGGGGCCCTATGGCTACACCTTC
CASSESPGPYGYTF
>TRBD1|TRBV10-3|NA|TRBJ1-1
TGTGCCATCAGCCAGGGACAGCTGAACACTGAAGCTTTCTTT
CAISQGQLNTEAFF
>TRBD1|TRBV19|many|TRBJ1-2
TGTGCCAGTAGTACGGACAGGGCCGGTGGCTACACCTTC
CASSTDRAGGYTF
>NA|TRBV29-1|NA|TRBJ1-5
TGCAGCGTTGGGGACGGCAATCAGCCCCAGCATTTT
CSVGDGNQPQHF
>TRBD1|TRBV5-1|NA|TRBJ2-2
TGCGCCAGCAGGCCCCGGGCAGGGGGCGCCACCGGGGAGCTGTTTTTT
CASRPRAGGATGELFF
>TRBD1|TRBV10-3|NA|TRBJ1-5
TGTGCCATCAGTCCGGACAGGGGAGGGGGCAATCAGCCCCAGCATTTT
CAISPDRGGGNQPQHF
>TRBD1|TRBV24-1|once|TRBJ1-2
TGTGCCACCAGCCAGGGGGATGGCTACACCTTC
CATSQGDGYTF
>TRBD1|TRBV7-3|NA|TRBJ2-7
TGTGCCAGCAGCCGCACCGGGACAGGGGTCGAGCAGTACTTC
CASSRTGTGVEQYF
>TRBD1|TRBV2|NA|TRBJ1-2
TGTGCCAGAGCGACAGGGAACTATGGCTACACCTTC
CARATGNYGYTF
>TRBD1|TRBV7-8|few|TRBJ2-7
TGTGCCAGCAGTTTTTACCGGGACAGCTCCTACGAGCAGTACTTC
CASSFYRDSSYEQYF